The 14 T cell receptor beta chains reported below all come from one sample, sequenced in a study. TCRdb itself ran the RT-PCR reads through MiXCR, one entry per CDR3 protein. The data show hundreds of thousands of distinct CDR3 sequences, more than 13% seen once. Specimen: memory CD4+ T cells from blood. These receptor sequences come from a female donor in good health, serving as a healthy control.

The J gene is TRBJ2-4, the V gene TRBV7-3, with TRBD2 identical over 10 bases. This CDR3 comprises 17 residues. J gave up 12 bases and V 5 bases, and 19 bases lay outside the gene matches. CDR1 SGHTA and CDR2 FQGTGA come from the germline V gene. The CDR3 bases are TGTGCCAGCAGCCCACGGGCAGGCACGGGACTAGCGCTCTCTCAGTACTTC. Protein sequence: CASSPRAGTGLALSQYF.

This clonotype has at least ten counts. The chain employs TRBV5-1 and TRBJ1-1, with D possibly being TRBD1 (5 bases). Germline lookup yields CDR1 SGHRS and CDR2 YFSETQ. This CDR3 is built from 14 residues. Trimming took off 3 bases at V and 1 base at J, with 10 bases between the two ends. The DNA for the CDR3 is TGCGCCAGCAGCTCACCGGGGCCGAACACTGAAGCTTTCTTT. Its protein product is CASSSPGPNTEAFF.

This clonotype was picked up a small number of times. The chain's CDR3 is CASSYARARDEQFF. DNA of the CDR3: TGTGCCAGCAGTTACGCCAGGGCCCGGGATGAGCAGTTCTTC. The V and J genes are TRBV6-5 and TRBJ2-1, with D possibly being TRBD1 (5 bases). The CDR3 consists of 14 residues. The ends were cut back, 2 bases at V and 8 bases at J, with 13 bases in the middle. Germline V CDR1 and CDR2: MNHEY, SVGAGI.

This clonotype was recorded many times. The rearrangement links TRBV6-6 to TRBJ2-1; TRBD1 matches 10 bases. CDR3 length equals 13 residues. Germline V lookup: CDR1 MNHNY, CDR2 SVGAGI (reference sequence). The trim removed 8 bases at V and 5 bases at J, leaving 3 bases unmatched. CDR3 loop: CASQGTGDNEQFF. The CDR3 DNA reads TGTGCCAGCCAAGGGACAGGGGACAATGAGCAGTTCTTC.

This clonotype was observed at least ten times. The V call is TRBV18, the J call TRBJ2-7; D gene uncertain. CDR3 length: 13 residues. Germline assignment: CDR1 KGHSH and CDR2 LQKENI. With 2 bases removed from V and 1 base from J, the gap between germline ends came to 6 bases. This CDR3 is CASSPSQSYEQYF. In DNA, the CDR3 is TGTGCCAGCTCACCATCGCAGTCCTACGAGCAGTACTTC.

This clonotype was found many times. The CDR3 nucleotides are TGCAGTAGCCCAGCGGGAGGCAGTGAGACCCAGTACTTC. Its translation is CSSPAGGSETQYF. The chain employs TRBV20-1 and TRBJ2-5, with 9 bases identical to TRBD2. The ends lost 8 bases at V and 5 bases at J; junction bases unmatched: 9. The CDR3 length is 13 residues. The germline gives CDR1 DFQATT, CDR2 SNEGSKA (reference sequence).

This clonotype was counted many times. The chain uses TRBV3-1 and TRBJ2-7, with D tentatively TRBD1 (5 bases). The CDR3 runs 16 residues. Trimming shortened V by 5 bases and J by 5 bases, and 22 bases separated the two germline ends. CDR1 is LGHDT and CDR2 is YNNKEL in the germline V gene (reference sequence). CDR3 loop: CASSSTGPRVNDEQYF. The CDR3 nucleotides are TGTGCCAGCAGCTCGACCGGCCCCAGGGTCAACGACGAGCAGTACTTC.

This clonotype was detected a few times. The V and J genes are TRBV9 and TRBJ1-1; no definite D call. With 0 bases removed from V and 7 bases from J, the gap between germline ends came to 16 bases. The CDR3 has 15 residues. Germline V gene lookup returns CDR1 SGDLS and CDR2 YYNGEE. The CDR3 DNA reads as TGTGCCAGCAGCGTAGGGGCACGATTTGCGGTTGAAGCTTTCTTT. Protein sequence: CASSVGARFAVEAFF.

This clonotype occurred a few times. This chain connects TRBV6-6 to TRBJ1-5, with 7 bases lining up with TRBD1. Germline values: CDR1 MNHNY, CDR2 SVGAGI (reference sequence). V dropped 5 bases and J dropped 0; count of bases not matched to a gene: 4. This CDR3 spans 15 amino acids. The CDR3 protein is CASSPGQHSNQPQHF. CDR3 nucleotide sequence: TGTGCCAGCAGTCCGGGACAGCATAGCAATCAGCCCCAGCATTTT.

This clonotype was observed a few times. The chain joins TRBV7-9 to TRBJ1-3; D not resolved. The CDR3 consists of 13 residues. Trimming removed 8 bases from V and 4 bases from J, with 12 bases in between. Germline CDR1 is SEHNR and CDR2 is FQNEAQ (reference sequence). The CDR3 nucleotides read TGTGCCAGCGGAAGGGTGGGCGGAAACACCATATATTTT. Residues: CASGRVGGNTIYF.

The gene calls are TRBV15 and TRBJ1-4; possible D gene TRBD1, 5 bases. This CDR3 region has 18 residues. Deletions cut 1 base from V and 3 bases from J, with 18 bases between. Germline V gene data show CDR1 as LNHNV and CDR2 as YYDKDF (reference sequence). CDR3 region: CATSRAHGGVSANEKLFF. Written as DNA, the CDR3 is TGTGCCACCAGCAGAGCTCATGGAGGGGTATCGGCTAATGAAAAACTGTTTTTT.

This clonotype showed up many times. This chain connects TRBV6-2 or TRBV6-3 to TRBJ2-1; 12 positions agree with TRBD2. The germline V gene encodes CDR1 MNHEY and CDR2 SVGEGT. The CDR3 has 15 amino acids. V lost 4 bases, J lost 9 bases, and 7 bases stayed unmatched. DNA of the CDR3: TGTGCCAGCAGTTCTCTAGCGGGAGGGGTTGGTGAGCAGTTCTTC. It yields the protein CASSSLAGGVGEQFF.

The rearrangement links TRBV12-3 or TRBV12-4 to TRBJ1-2, with TRBD1 matching 12 bases. The V gene end was trimmed by 6 bases and the J gene end by 4 bases; junction bases not matched to a gene: 15. The CDR3 has 18 residues. Here the CDR3 reads CASRSPRLGTGGVYGYTF. CDR3 sequence (DNA): TGTGCCAGCAGATCCCCCCGATTAGGGACAGGGGGCGTCTATGGCTACACCTTC.

This clonotype was seen more than once but under ten times. This chain joins TRBV6-5 and TRBJ2-1; the match to TRBD2 covers 9 bases. Germline V lookup: CDR1 MNHEY, CDR2 SVGAGI. The CDR3 loop spans 15 amino acids. The J segment lost 6 bases and the V segment lost 6 bases, leaving 9 bases of the junction unmatched. The CDR3 here is CASRTGAGGPNEQFF. Written as DNA, the CDR3 is TGTGCCAGCAGAACGGGGGCGGGAGGGCCCAATGAGCAGTTCTTC.